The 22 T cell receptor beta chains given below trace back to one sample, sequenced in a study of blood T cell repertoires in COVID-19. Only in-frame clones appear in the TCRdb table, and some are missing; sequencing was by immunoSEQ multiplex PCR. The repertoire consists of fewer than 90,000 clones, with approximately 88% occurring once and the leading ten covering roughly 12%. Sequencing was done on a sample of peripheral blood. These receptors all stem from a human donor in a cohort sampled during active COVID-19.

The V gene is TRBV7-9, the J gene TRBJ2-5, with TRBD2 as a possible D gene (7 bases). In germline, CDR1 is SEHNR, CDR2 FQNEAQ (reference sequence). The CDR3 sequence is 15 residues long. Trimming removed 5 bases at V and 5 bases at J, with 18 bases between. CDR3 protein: CASSPVGGRGETQYF. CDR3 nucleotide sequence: TGTGCCAGCAGCCCGGTCGGGGGGCGCGGGGAGACCCAGTACTTC. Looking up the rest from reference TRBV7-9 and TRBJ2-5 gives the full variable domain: DTGVSQNPRHKITKRGQNVTFRCDPISEHNRLYWYRQTLGQGPEFLTYFQNEAQLEKSRLLSDRFSAERPKGSFSTLEIQRTEQGDSAMYLCASSPVGGRGETQYFGPGTRLLVL.

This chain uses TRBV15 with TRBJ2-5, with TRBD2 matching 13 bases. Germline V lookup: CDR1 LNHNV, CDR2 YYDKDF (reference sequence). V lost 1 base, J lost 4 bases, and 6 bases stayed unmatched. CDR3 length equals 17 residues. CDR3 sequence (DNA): TGTGCCACCAGCAGAGGAGGGACTAGCGGGGCCGGAGAGACCCAGTACTTC. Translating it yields CATSRGGTSGAGETQYF.

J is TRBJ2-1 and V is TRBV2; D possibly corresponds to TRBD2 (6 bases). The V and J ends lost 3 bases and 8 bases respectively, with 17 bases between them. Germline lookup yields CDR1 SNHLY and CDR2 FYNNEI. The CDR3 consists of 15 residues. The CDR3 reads CASSEWGVGIDEQFF. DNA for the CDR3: TGTGCCAGCAGTGAGTGGGGGGTCGGGATAGATGAGCAGTTCTTC. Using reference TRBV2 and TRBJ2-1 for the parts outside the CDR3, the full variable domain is EPEVTQTPSHQVTQMGQEVILRCVPISNHLYFYWYRQILGQKVEFLVSFYNNEISEKSEIFDDQFSVERPDGSNFTLKIRSTKLEDSAMYFCASSEWGVGIDEQFFGPGTRLTVL.

In DNA, the CDR3 is TGTGCCAGCAGCCTACTAGCGGGAGAAGGAGATACGCAGTATTTT. It is translated as CASSLLAGEGDTQYF. This chain connects TRBV5-4 to TRBJ2-3, with TRBD2 matching over 11 bases. Germline V CDR1 and CDR2: SGHNT, YYREEE (reference sequence). This CDR3 is 15 amino acids long. V shed 4 bases and J 5 bases; nucleotides not matched to a gene: 6.

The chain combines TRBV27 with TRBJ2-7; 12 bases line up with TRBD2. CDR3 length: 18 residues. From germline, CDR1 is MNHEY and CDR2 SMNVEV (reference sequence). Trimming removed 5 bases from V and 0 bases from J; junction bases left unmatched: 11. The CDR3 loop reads CASSPRTSGIPSSYEQYF. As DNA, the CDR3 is TGTGCCAGCAGTCCCCGGACTAGCGGGATCCCAAGCTCCTACGAGCAGTACTTC.

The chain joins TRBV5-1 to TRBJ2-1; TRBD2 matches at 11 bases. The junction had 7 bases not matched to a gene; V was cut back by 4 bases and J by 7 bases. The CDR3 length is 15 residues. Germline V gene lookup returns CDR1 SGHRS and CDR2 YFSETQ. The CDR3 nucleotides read TGCGCCAGCAGCCCCGGACTAGCGGGTGCAAATGAGCAGTTCTTC. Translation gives CASSPGLAGANEQFF. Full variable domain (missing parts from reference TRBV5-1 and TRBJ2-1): KAGVTQTPRYLIKTRGQQVTLSCSPISGHRSVSWYQQTPGQGLQFLFEYFSETQRNKGNFPGRFSGRQFSNSRSEMNVSTLELGDSALYLCASSPGLAGANEQFFGPGTRLTVL.

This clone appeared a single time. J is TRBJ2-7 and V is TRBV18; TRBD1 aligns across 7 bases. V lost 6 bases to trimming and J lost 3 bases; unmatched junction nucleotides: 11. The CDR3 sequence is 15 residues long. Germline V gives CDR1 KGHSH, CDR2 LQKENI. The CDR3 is CASSPGQRAFYEQYF. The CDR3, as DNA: TGTGCCAGCTCGCCGGGACAGAGGGCGTTCTACGAGCAGTACTTC.

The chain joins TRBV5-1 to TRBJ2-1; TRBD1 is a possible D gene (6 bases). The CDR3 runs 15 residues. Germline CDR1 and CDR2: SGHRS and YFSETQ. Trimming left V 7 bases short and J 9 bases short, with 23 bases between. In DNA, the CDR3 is TGCGCCAGCTCAAAAGGTCCCGGGACATTGGCTGAGCAGTTCTTC. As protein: CASSKGPGTLAEQFF.

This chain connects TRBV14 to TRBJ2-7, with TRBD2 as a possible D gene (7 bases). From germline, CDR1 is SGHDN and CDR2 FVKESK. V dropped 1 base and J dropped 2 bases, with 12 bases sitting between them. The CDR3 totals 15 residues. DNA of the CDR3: TGTGCCAGCAGCCAAGGGCGGGGGCCCACCTACGAGCAGTACTTC. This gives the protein CASSQGRGPTYEQYF.

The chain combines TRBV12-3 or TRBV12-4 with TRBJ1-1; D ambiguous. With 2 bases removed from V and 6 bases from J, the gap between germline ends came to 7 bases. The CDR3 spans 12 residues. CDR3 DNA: TGTGCCAGCAGTTTATACGAGGCTGAAGCTTTCTTT. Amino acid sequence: CASSLYEAEAFF.

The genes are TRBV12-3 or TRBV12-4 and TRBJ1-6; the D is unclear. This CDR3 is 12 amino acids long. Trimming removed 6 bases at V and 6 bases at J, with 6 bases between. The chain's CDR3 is CASRTINSPLHF. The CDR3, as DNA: TGTGCCAGCAGGACAATTAATTCACCCCTCCACTTT.

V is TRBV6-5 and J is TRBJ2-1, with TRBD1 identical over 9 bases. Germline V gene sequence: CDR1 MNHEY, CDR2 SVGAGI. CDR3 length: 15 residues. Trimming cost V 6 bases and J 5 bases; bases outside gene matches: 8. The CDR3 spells CASSNWGQGNNEQFF. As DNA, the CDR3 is TGTGCCAGCAGCAACTGGGGACAGGGAAACAATGAGCAGTTCTTC.

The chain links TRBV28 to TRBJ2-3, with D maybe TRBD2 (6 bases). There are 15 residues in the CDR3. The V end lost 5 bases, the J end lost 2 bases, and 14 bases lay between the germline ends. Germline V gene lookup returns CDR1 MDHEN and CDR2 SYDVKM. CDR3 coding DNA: TGTGCCAGCAGTGCCAGTAGCGGATTCACAGATACGCAGTATTTT. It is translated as CASSASSGFTDTQYF.

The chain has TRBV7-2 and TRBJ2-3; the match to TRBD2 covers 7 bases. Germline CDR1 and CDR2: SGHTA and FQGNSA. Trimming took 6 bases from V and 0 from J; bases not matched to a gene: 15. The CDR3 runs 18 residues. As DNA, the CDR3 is TGTGCCAGCAGTTCTAAAATTACTAGCGCCACTAGCACAGATACGCAGTATTTT. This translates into CASSSKITSATSTDTQYF.

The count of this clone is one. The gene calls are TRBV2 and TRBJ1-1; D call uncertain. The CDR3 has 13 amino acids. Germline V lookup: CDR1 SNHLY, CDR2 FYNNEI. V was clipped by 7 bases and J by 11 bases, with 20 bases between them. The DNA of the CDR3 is TGTGCCAGCAACGTCCGGGATATGGTCGGGGCTTTCTTT. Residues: CASNVRDMVGAFF.

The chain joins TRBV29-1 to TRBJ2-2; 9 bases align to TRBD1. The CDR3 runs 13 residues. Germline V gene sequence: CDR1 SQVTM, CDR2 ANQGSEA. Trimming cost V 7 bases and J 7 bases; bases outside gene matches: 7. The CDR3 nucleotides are TGCAGCGGGAGATGGACAGGGGACGGGGAGCTGTTTTTT. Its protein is CSGRWTGDGELFF.

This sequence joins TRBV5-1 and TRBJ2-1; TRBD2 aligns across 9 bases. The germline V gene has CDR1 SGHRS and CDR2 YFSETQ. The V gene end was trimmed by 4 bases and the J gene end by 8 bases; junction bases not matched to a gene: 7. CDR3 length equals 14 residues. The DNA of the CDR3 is TGCGCCAGCAGCCGAGCGGGGGGCGGCGATGAGCAGTTCTTC. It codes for CASSRAGGGDEQFF.

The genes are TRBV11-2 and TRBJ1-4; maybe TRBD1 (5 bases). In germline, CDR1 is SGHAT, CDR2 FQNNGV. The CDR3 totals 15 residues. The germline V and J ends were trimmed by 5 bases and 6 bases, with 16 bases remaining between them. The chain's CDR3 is CASSPSGASDEKLFF. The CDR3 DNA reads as TGTGCCAGCAGCCCCAGCGGGGCGAGTGATGAAAAACTGTTTTTT.

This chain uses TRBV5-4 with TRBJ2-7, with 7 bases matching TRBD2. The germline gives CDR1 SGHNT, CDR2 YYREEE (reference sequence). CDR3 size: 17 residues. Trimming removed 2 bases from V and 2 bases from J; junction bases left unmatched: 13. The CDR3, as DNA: TGTGCCAGCAGCTTTCAAGTTAAGCGGGGTCGGACCTACGAGCAGTACTTC. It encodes CASSFQVKRGRTYEQYF.

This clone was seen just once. The CDR3 loop is CASTNTDRPGSPDTQYF. Here the CDR3 DNA reads TGTGCCAGCACCAACACCGACCGTCCCGGGAGCCCAGATACGCAGTATTTT. The V call is TRBV27, the J call TRBJ2-3, with D tentatively TRBD2 (6 bases). Between the trimmed V and J ends, which lost 7 bases and 4 bases, there was a span of 24 bases. The CDR3 covers 17 residues. Per the germline V gene, CDR1 is MNHEY and CDR2 is SMNVEV (reference sequence).

CDR3: CASSQRQWGGQGDTQYF. The CDR3 DNA reads as TGTGCCAGCAGCCAAAGACAATGGGGAGGGCAGGGAGATACGCAGTATTTT. The chain has TRBV3-1 (or the pseudogene TRBV3-2) and TRBJ2-3, with 7 bases that match TRBD2. The germline CDR1 and CDR2 sequences are LGHDT and YNNKEL (reference sequence). The trim removed 2 bases at V and 5 bases at J, leaving 13 bases unmatched. This CDR3 region has 17 residues.

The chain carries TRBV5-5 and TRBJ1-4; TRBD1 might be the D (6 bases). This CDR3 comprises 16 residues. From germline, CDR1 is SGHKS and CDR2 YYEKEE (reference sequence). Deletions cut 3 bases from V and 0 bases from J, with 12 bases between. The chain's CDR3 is CASSSFRGATNEKLFF. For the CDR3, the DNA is TGTGCCAGCAGCTCGTTCAGGGGTGCAACTAATGAAAAACTGTTTTTT.